This T cell receptor beta chain emerged from a study of PD-1 blockade in mismatch repair-deficient tumors (dated by TCRdb to 2015 to 2018). With regard to the full study: The trial enrolled some 82 consecutive patients with approximately twelve mismatch repair-deficient cancer types between late 2013 and 2016, all previously treated and progressing. Deep sequencing of TCR CDR3 regions was used to track tumor-associated T cell clones in peripheral blood of patients responding to PD-1 blockade.

Preparation of the library involved the immunoSEQ multiplex PCR assay. In its TCRdb copy, this immuneACCESS table keeps in-frame sequences only and misses some clones. Where compared with another copy, unresolved V genes explain less than half of these, and the others have no known cause. Within this sample are about 22,000 clones, with 70% to 90% of them counted one time only. The ten largest clonotypes hold about a sixth of the sample. General study outcomes and caveats: Clones residing in the tumor, which were often undetectable in blood before treatment, expanded quickly after pembrolizumab and then contracted, generally before radiologic responses.

Note on this clone: The antigen it recognizes is unknown. No much larger clone is present one base from it, and per-base qualities are unavailable.

Looking up the germline V gene yields CDR1 MNHNS and CDR2 SASEGT. The V end loses 7 bases and the J end loses 0 bases, and a stretch of 16 bases separates them. Measured from the cysteine to the phenylalanine, the CDR3 is 15 residues long. Left in the record is the CDR3 DNA by itself, 45 bases read in frame from the first base. Mismatch repair deficiency in every enrolled patient was established by polymerase chain reaction or immunohistochemistry. A few patients who responded to pembrolizumab therapy underwent TCR sequencing. In the phase II trial, pembrolizumab PD-1 blockade was tested prospectively in advanced mismatch repair-deficient cancers, no matter which tissue of origin the cancers came from. Serial peripheral blood T cell samples were collected before and at multiple times after starting PD-1 blockade. Blood sampling times were reported as weeks after the first pembrolizumab dose.

Material: peripheral blood, obtained 2 weeks after starting pembrolizumab. The clonotype was recovered from an adult with mismatch repair-deficient cancer. This chain is built from TRBV6-1 and TRBJ2-7; TRBD2 is perhaps the D gene, given 6 matching bases. The DNA is as follows: TGTGCCAGCACTCTTTTCCCCGGGAGCTCCTACGAGCAGTACTTC. Its coded protein is CASTLFPGSSYEQYF.